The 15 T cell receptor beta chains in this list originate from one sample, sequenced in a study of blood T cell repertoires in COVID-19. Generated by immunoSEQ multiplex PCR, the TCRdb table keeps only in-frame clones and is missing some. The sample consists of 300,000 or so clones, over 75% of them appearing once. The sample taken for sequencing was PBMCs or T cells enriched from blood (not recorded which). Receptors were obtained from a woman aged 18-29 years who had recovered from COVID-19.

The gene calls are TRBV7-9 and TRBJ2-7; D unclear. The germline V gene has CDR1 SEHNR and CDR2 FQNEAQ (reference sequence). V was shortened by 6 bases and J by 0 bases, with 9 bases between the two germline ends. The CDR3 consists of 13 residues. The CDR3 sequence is CASRLLDSYEQYF. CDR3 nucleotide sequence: TGTGCCAGCAGACTATTGGACTCCTACGAGCAGTACTTC.

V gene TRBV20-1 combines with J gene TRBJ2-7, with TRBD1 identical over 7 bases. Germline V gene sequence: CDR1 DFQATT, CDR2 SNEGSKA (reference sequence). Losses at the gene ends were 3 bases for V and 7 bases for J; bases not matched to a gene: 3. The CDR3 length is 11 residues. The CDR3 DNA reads TGCAGTGCTAGTAGGGGGCGGGAGCAGTACTTC. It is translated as CSASRGREQYF.

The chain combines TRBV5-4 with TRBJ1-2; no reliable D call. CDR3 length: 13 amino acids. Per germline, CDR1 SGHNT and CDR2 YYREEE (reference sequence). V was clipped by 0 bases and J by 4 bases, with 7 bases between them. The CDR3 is CASSLDGSYGYTF. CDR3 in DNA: TGTGCCAGCAGCTTGGACGGTTCCTATGGCTACACCTTC.

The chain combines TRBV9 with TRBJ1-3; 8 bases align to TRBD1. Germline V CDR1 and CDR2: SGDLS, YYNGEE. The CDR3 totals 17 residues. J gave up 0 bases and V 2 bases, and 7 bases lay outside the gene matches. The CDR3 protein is CASSVWTGMSSGNTIYF. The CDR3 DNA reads TGTGCCAGCAGCGTTTGGACAGGGATGAGCTCTGGAAACACCATATATTTT.

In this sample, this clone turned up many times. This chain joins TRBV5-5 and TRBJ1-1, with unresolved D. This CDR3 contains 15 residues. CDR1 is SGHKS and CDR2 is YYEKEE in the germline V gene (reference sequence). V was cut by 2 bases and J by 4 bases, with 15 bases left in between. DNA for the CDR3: TGTGCCAGCAGCTTTCTTACGGAAGCGGGCACTGAAGCTTTCTTT. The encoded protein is CASSFLTEAGTEAFF.

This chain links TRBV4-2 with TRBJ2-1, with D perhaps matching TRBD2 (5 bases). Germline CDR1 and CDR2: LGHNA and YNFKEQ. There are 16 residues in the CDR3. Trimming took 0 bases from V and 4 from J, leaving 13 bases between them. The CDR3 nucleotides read TGTGCCAGCAGCCAAGAATTCCGAGCGGAGTACAATGAGCAGTTCTTC. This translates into CASSQEFRAEYNEQFF.

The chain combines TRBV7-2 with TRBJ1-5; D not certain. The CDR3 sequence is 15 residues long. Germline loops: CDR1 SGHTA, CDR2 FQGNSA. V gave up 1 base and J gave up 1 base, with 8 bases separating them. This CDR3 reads CASSLERGSNQPQHF. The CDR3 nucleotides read TGTGCCAGCAGCTTAGAGAGAGGGAGCAATCAGCCCCAGCATTTT.

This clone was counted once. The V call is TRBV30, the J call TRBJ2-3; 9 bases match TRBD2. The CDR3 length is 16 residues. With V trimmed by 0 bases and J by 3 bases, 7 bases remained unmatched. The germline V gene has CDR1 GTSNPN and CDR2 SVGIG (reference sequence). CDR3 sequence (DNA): TGTGCCTGGAGTGTAGGGGCGGGGGGGCCGACAGATACGCAGTATTTT. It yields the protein CAWSVGAGGPTDTQYF.

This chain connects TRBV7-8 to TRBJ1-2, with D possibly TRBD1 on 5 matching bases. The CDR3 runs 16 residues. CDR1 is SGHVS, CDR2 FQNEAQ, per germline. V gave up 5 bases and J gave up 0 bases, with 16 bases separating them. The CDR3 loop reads CASSHKGTPSNYGYTF. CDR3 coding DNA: TGTGCCAGCAGCCACAAAGGGACTCCTTCTAACTATGGCTACACCTTC.

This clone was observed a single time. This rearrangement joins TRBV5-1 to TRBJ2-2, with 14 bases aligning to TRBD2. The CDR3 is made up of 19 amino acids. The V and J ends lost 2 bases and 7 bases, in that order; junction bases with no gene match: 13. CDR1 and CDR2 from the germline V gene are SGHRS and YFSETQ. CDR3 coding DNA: TGCGCCAGCAGCTTTGGACAGACTAGCGGGAGGGCCTTTGGCGGGGAGCTGTTTTTT. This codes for CASSFGQTSGRAFGGELFF.

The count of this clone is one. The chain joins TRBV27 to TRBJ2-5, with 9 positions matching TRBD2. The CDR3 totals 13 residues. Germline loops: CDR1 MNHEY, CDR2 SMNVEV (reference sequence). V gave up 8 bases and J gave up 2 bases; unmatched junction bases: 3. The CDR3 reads CASQLAGQETQYF. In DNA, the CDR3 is TGTGCCAGCCAACTAGCGGGTCAAGAGACCCAGTACTTC.

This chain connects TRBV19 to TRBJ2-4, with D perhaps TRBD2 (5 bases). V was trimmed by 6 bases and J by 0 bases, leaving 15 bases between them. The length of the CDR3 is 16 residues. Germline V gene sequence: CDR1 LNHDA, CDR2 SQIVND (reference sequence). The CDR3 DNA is TGTGCCAGTAGCCGAAGCCCAGGACTAGCCAAAAACATTCAGTACTTC. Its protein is CASSRSPGLAKNIQYF. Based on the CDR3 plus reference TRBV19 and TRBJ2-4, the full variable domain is DGGITQSPKYLFRKEGQNVTLSCEQNLNHDAMYWYRQDPGQGLRLIYYSQIVNDFQKGDIAEGYSVSREKKESFPLTVTSAQKNPTAFYLCASSRSPGLAKNIQYFGAGTRLSVL.

The CDR3 nucleotides are TGTGCCAGCAGCCCAACCGAACAGGGGTGGACTTTCTTT. Protein sequence: CASSPTEQGWTFF. The V call is TRBV12-3 or TRBV12-4, the J call TRBJ1-1; 7 positions agree with TRBD1. The CDR3 covers 13 residues. Germline trimming cut 6 bases from V and 12 bases from J; bases unmatched to any gene: 13.

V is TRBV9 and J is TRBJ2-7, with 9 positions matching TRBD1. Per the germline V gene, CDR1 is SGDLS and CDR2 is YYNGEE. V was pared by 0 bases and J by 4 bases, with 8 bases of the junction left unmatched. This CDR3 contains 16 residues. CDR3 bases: TGTGCCAGCAGCGTAGTAGTTCGACAGGGGGGTTACGAGCAGTACTTC. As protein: CASSVVVRQGGYEQYF.

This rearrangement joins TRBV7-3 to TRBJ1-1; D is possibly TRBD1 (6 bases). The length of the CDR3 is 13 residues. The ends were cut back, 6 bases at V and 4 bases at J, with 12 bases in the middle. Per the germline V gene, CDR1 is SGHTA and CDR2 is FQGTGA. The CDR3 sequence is CASRGTGTTEAFF. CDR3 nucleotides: TGTGCCAGCAGGGGAACAGGGACCACTGAAGCTTTCTTT.